The clone carrying this TCR beta chain was counted many times. This specimen comes from a study of patients and donors after allogeneic stem cell transplantation. TCRdb itself ran the RT-PCR reads through MiXCR, one entry per CDR3 protein. Of 390,000 or so distinct CDR3 sequences detected, 16% appear once; the ten largest clones hold less than 8.5%. V gave up 3 bases and J gave up 6 bases, with 12 bases separating them. The CDR3 covers 14 residues. CDR1 and CDR2 from the germline V gene are LGHDT and YNNKEL (reference sequence). This chain uses TRBV3-1 with TRBJ2-1; D is unclear. This clonotype originated in a human donor who was either an allogeneic HSCT recipient or a stem cell or donor lymphocyte infusion donor (not recorded which). It is not recorded whose cells these are; they may come from a transplant donor. The sequenced sample was blood, either unsorted or a sorted T cell fraction (not recorded which). In nucleotides, the CDR3 is TGTGCCAGCAGCCAGAGTGTACTCGTCAATGAGCAGTTCTTC. This translates into CASSQSVLVNEQFF.